One and the same sample provided the 26 T cell receptor beta chains below, sequenced in a study of PD-L1 blockade in urothelial cancer. Sequencing used immunoSEQ multiplex PCR; TCRdb keeps in-frame clones, though not all of them. The data show roughly 32,000 clones, with 70% to 85% seen just once and approximately 28% held by the top ten. This specimen was PBMCs, taken around atezolizumab (anti-PD-L1) treatment. The receptors were sampled from a man in his 60s with urothelial cancer.

V and J are TRBV5-8 and TRBJ2-1, with D possibly being TRBD2 (6 bases). V was pared by 3 bases and J by 5 bases, with 15 bases between. Germline CDR1 reads SGHTS; CDR2 reads YDEGEE. This CDR3 is built from 15 residues. The CDR3 DNA sequence: TGTGCCAGCAGCTGGGGGGAGAAGTGGGACAATGAGCAGTTCTTC. Protein: CASSWGEKWDNEQFF.

The table lists this clone with a count of one. This rearrangement joins TRBV18 to TRBJ2-1; the match to TRBD1 covers 9 bases. CDR1 is KGHSH and CDR2 is LQKENI in the germline V gene. V shed 0 bases and J 0 bases; nucleotides not matched to a gene: 18. The CDR3 runs to 22 residues. DNA of the CDR3: TGTGCCAGCTCACCACCGAGGACGTGGGGACAGGGCTTCCACAGCTCCTACAATGAGCAGTTCTTC. It yields the protein CASSPPRTWGQGFHSSYNEQFF.

The V call is TRBV6-5, the J call TRBJ2-1; 12 bases map to TRBD1. Trimming at V came to 2 bases and at J to 4 bases, leaving 3 bases not matched to a gene. Germline CDR1 is MNHEY and CDR2 is SVGAGI. The CDR3 contains 16 residues. The CDR3 DNA is TGTGCCAGCAGTTACGGGACAGGGGGCGGGTACAATGAGCAGTTCTTC. This translates into CASSYGTGGGYNEQFF.

This chain joins TRBV12-5 and TRBJ1-3; weak D call: TRBD1 (5 bases). V shed 2 bases and J shed 0 bases, with 11 bases lying between them. Germline V gives CDR1 LGHNT, CDR2 FRNRAP. The length of the CDR3 is 16 residues. CDR3 region: CASGLTTGGSGNTIYF. The CDR3 DNA reads as TGTGCTAGTGGTTTGACGACCGGGGGCTCTGGAAACACCATATATTTT.

The chain uses TRBV7-2 and TRBJ2-7; 9 bases line up with TRBD2. CDR3 length: 14 residues. V lost 4 bases, J lost 4 bases, and 5 bases stayed unmatched. The germline gives CDR1 SGHTA, CDR2 FQGNSA. The CDR3 here is CASSSLAGAYEQYF. CDR3 bases: TGTGCCAGCAGCTCCTTAGCGGGAGCATACGAGCAGTACTTC.

The chain carries TRBV15 and TRBJ1-6; D unclear. The CDR3 extends over 17 amino acids. The V gene lost 1 base and the J gene lost 0 bases, with 10 bases spanning the gap. From germline, CDR1 is LNHNV and CDR2 YYDKDF (reference sequence). This CDR3 reads CATSRAARVSYNSPLHF. In DNA, the CDR3 is TGTGCCACCAGCAGAGCGGCGCGGGTCTCCTATAATTCACCCCTCCACTTT. Looking up the rest from reference TRBV15 and TRBJ1-6 gives the full variable domain: DAMVIQNPRYQVTQFGKPVTLSCSQTLNHNVMYWYQQKSSQAPKLLFHYYDKDFNNEADTPDNFQSRRPNTSFCFLDIRSPGLGDTAMYLCATSRAARVSYNSPLHFGNGTRLTVT.

CDR3 nucleotide sequence: TGTGCCAGCAGCTTCCTCGAGCTAGCGGGACGGGCAGATACGCAGTATTTT. Residues: CASSFLELAGRADTQYF. The J gene is TRBJ2-3, the V gene TRBV7-8, with 9 bases that match TRBD2. J gave up 4 bases and V 3 bases, and 11 bases lay outside the gene matches. CDR1 is SGHVS and CDR2 is FQNEAQ in the germline V gene. CDR3 length: 17 amino acids.

In regard to this clone: The same CDR3 is also encoded by other DNA sequences in this sample. The rearrangement links TRBV11-2 to TRBJ1-6; weak D call: TRBD1 (6 bases). CDR1 is SGHAT and CDR2 is FQNNGV in the germline V gene. The CDR3 has 14 amino acids. V dropped 4 bases and J dropped 7 bases, with 11 bases sitting between them. CDR3 DNA: TGTGCCAGCAGCTCGGGACAAGGAAATTCACCCCTCCACTTT. Encoded protein: CASSSGQGNSPLHF.

The rearrangement uses TRBV5-6 and TRBJ1-3; no clear D gene. This CDR3 is built from 14 residues. Trimming stripped 0 bases from V and 4 bases from J, with 8 bases between. Germline CDR1 and CDR2: SGHDT and YYEEEE. The CDR3, as DNA: TGTGCCAGCAGCTTGGCCCAATCCGGAAACACCATATATTTT. Its translation: CASSLAQSGNTIYF.

This clone has just a few counts. One end of the junction fails to match germline, which may point to a read error. CDR3 residues: CASSQNGTPLHF. The CDR3 region has the DNA TGTGCCAGTAGTCAGAACGGGACACCGCTGCATTTT. The chain is built from TRBV19 and TRBJ1-4; the D gene is possibly TRBD1 (6 bases). CDR1 LNHDA and CDR2 SQIVND come from the germline V gene (reference sequence). This CDR3 is built from 12 residues. The variable domain in full, with the rest retrieved from reference TRBV19 and TRBJ1-4, is DGGITQSPKYLFRKEGQNVTLSCEQNLNHDAMYWYRQDPGQGLRLIYYSQIVNDFQKGDIAEGYSVSREKKESFPLTVTSAQKNPTAFYLCASSQNGTPLHFGSGTQLSVL.

V and J are TRBV19 and TRBJ1-2; 11 positions match TRBD1. Losses at the gene ends were 4 bases for V and 4 bases for J; bases not matched to a gene: 2. Germline V CDR1 and CDR2: LNHDA, SQIVND (reference sequence). This CDR3 comprises 14 residues. Here the CDR3 reads CASSTGTGGYGYTF. CDR3 DNA sequence: TGTGCCAGTAGTACCGGGACAGGGGGCTATGGCTACACCTTC.

The CDR3 reads CASSLNGQGNTGELFF. CDR3 in DNA: TGCGCCAGCAGCTTGAATGGACAGGGAAACACCGGGGAGCTGTTTTTT. This chain joins TRBV5-1 and TRBJ2-2; 8 bases map to TRBD1. From germline, CDR1 is SGHRS and CDR2 YFSETQ. This CDR3 spans 16 amino acids. J lost 2 bases, V lost 1 base, and 4 bases had no gene match.

DNA for the CDR3: TGTGCCAGCAGTCCCGTAGACAATGAGCAGTTCTTC. Translating gives CASSPVDNEQFF. The chain uses TRBV6-6 and TRBJ2-1, with D unresolved. The CDR3 extends over 12 amino acids. Per germline, CDR1 MNHNY and CDR2 SVGAGI (reference sequence). With 5 bases removed from V and 5 bases from J, the gap between germline ends came to 7 bases.

This clone has more than one count but fewer than ten. The J gene is TRBJ2-7, the V gene TRBV28, with D tentatively TRBD2 (5 bases). Looked up from germline, CDR1 is MDHEN and CDR2 is SYDVKM. The germline V and J ends were trimmed by 3 bases and 1 base, with 7 bases remaining between them. The CDR3 has 13 amino acids. The CDR3 bases are TGTGCCAGCAGTTTCGGGATATCCTACGAGCAGTACTTC. This codes for CASSFGISYEQYF. The complete variable domain, with remaining parts taken from reference TRBV28 and TRBJ2-7, reads DVKVTQSSRYLVKRTGEKVFLECVQDMDHENMFWYRQDPGLGLRLIYFSYDVKMKEKGDIPEGYSVSREKKERFSLILESASTNQTSMYLCASSFGISYEQYFGPGTRLTVT.

The CDR3 loop reads CASSYGTNSPLHF. As DNA, the CDR3 is TGTGCCAGCAGTTACGGCACTAATTCACCCCTCCACTTT. This chain links TRBV6-5 with TRBJ1-6; no firm D call. Trimming stripped 2 bases from V and 6 bases from J, with 5 bases between. The CDR3 totals 13 residues. Germline CDR1 MNHEY, CDR2 SVGAGI.

The rearrangement joins TRBV7-2 to TRBJ2-1; 13 nucleotides agree with TRBD2. The CDR3 loop spans 15 amino acids. The V segment lost 5 bases and the J segment 8 bases; nucleotides outside the gene matches: 6. Per germline, CDR1 SGHTA and CDR2 FQGNSA. CDR3 DNA sequence: TGTGCCAGCAGCCCCGGGACTAGCGGGGTCGATGAGCAGTTCTTC. Translating it yields CASSPGTSGVDEQFF.

The chain joins TRBV5-4 to TRBJ2-7; TRBD2 aligns across 12 bases. The CDR3 covers 15 residues. From germline, CDR1 is SGHNT and CDR2 YYREEE (reference sequence). V shed 3 bases, J shed 0 bases, and the junction held 1 base outside the gene matches. The CDR3: CASSSSGGASYEQYF. The CDR3 DNA is TGTGCCAGCAGCTCTAGCGGGGGGGCCTCCTACGAGCAGTACTTC.

The rearrangement uses TRBV25-1 and TRBJ1-6; 7 nucleotides line up with TRBD1. Germline CDR1 reads MGHDK; CDR2 reads SYGVNS. The CDR3 loop spans 14 amino acids. J lost 9 bases, V lost 9 bases, and 11 bases had no gene match. The CDR3 spells CASSPGTVISPLHF. The CDR3 DNA follows: TGTGCCAGTTCTCCCGGGACAGTCATTTCACCCCTCCACTTT.

This clone was observed a handful of times. This rearrangement joins TRBV7-9 to TRBJ2-3; 8 bases are shared with TRBD2. The CDR3 runs to 15 residues. Germline CDR1 SEHNR, CDR2 FQNEAQ (reference sequence). The junction had 6 bases not matched to a gene; V was cut back by 4 bases and J by 3 bases. Written as DNA, the CDR3 is TGTGCCAGCAGCTATCGGGGGGGAGATACAGATACGCAGTATTTT. Translation: CASSYRGGDTDTQYF.

The rearrangement joins TRBV6-1 to TRBJ1-5, with a tentative D call TRBD1 (5 bases). The CDR3 consists of 18 residues. Germline CDR1 is MNHNS and CDR2 is SASEGT. V was clipped by 3 bases and J by 4 bases, with 22 bases between them. DNA for the CDR3: TGTGCCAGCAGTGAGAGTCGGGGAGGGGATCCTCGGAATCAGCCCCAGCATTTT. Protein sequence: CASSESRGGDPRNQPQHF.

This clone was picked up a small number of times. V gene TRBV5-8 combines with J gene TRBJ1-2; perhaps TRBD1 as D (6 bases). V was cut by 4 bases and J by 5 bases, with 9 bases left in between. Per germline, CDR1 SGHTS and CDR2 YDEGEE. This CDR3 has 12 residues. CDR3 sequence reads: CASSLGQYGYTF. In DNA form, the CDR3 reads TGTGCCAGCAGCCTCGGACAGTATGGCTACACCTTC.

The chain joins TRBV19 to TRBJ2-3, with a weak D call TRBD2 (5 bases). CDR3 length: 17 residues. Looked up from germline, CDR1 is LNHDA and CDR2 is SQIVND (reference sequence). Trimming stripped 3 bases from V and 0 bases from J, with 16 bases between. CDR3 sequence: CASSIGERALSTDTQYF. For the CDR3, the DNA is TGTGCCAGTAGTATCGGCGAGAGGGCCCTTAGCACAGATACGCAGTATTTT.

This clone is a singleton in its sample. The V gene is TRBV19, the J gene TRBJ2-3; TRBD1 is a possible D gene (5 bases). Germline-derived CDR1 and CDR2 are LNHDA and SQIVND (reference sequence). V gave up 4 bases and J gave up 6 bases, with 11 bases separating them. The CDR3 consists of 13 residues. As DNA, the CDR3 is TGTGCCAGTAGTACCGGACACGGGGATACGCAGTATTTT. It encodes CASSTGHGDTQYF.

The chain combines TRBV27 with TRBJ1-2, with D perhaps TRBD1 (6 bases). The CDR3 is 13 amino acids. Germline V gene sequence: CDR1 MNHEY, CDR2 SMNVEV (reference sequence). V shed 6 bases and J shed 7 bases, with 15 bases lying between them. CDR3 in amino acids: CASRSGERGGYTF. The DNA for the CDR3 is TGTGCCAGCAGGTCAGGGGAGAGGGGTGGCTACACCTTC.

The V gene is TRBV19, the J gene TRBJ1-1; a possible D gene is TRBD1 (6 bases). V shed 9 bases and J shed 3 bases, with 17 bases lying between them. The CDR3 has 14 residues. The germline V gene has CDR1 LNHDA and CDR2 SQIVND (reference sequence). The CDR3 is CASRGTESYTEAFF. The CDR3 DNA sequence: TGTGCCAGCAGGGGCACGGAGAGTTACACTGAAGCTTTCTTT. Variable domain in full (rest from reference TRBV19 and TRBJ1-1): DGGITQSPKYLFRKEGQNVTLSCEQNLNHDAMYWYRQDPGQGLRLIYYSQIVNDFQKGDIAEGYSVSREKKESFPLTVTSAQKNPTAFYLCASRGTESYTEAFFGQGTRLTVV.

This clone came up many times. The CDR3 protein is CAIRDRGRGDYGYTF. DNA of the CDR3: TGTGCCATCCGGGACAGGGGGCGCGGCGACTATGGCTACACCTTC. The chain joins TRBV10-3 to TRBJ1-2; 12 bases map to TRBD1. The CDR3 is made up of 15 amino acids. Germline CDR1 ENHRY, CDR2 SYGVKD. Trimming removed 8 bases from V and 3 bases from J; junction bases left unmatched: 7.